Shown below are 20 T cell receptor beta chains from a single sample sequenced in a study of T cell repertoires in cytomegalovirus infection. In TCRdb, the reads were re-called with MiXCR into one record per CDR3 protein. The table has fewer than 250,000 distinct CDR3 sequences, 22% seen once; the top ten hold roughly 18%. The sample comprised CD8+ T cells from PBMCs. These receptors came from a human donor in good health (CMV status not recorded). Some clones in this sample may be carry-over from other donors' samples.

The genes are TRBV28 and TRBJ2-6, with D perhaps TRBD2 (6 bases). The CDR3 runs 19 residues. V was trimmed by 5 bases and J by 0 bases, leaving 20 bases between them. Germline V gene sequence: CDR1 MDHEN, CDR2 SYDVKM. CDR3 loop: CASSPTPGLKSSGANVLTF. The CDR3 DNA follows: TGTGCCAGCAGTCCTACTCCGGGACTCAAAAGCTCTGGGGCCAACGTCCTGACTTTC. Full variable domain (rest looked up from reference TRBV28 and TRBJ2-6): DVKVTQSSRYLVKRTGEKVFLECVQDMDHENMFWYRQDPGLGLRLIYFSYDVKMKEKGDIPEGYSVSREKKERFSLILESASTNQTSMYLCASSPTPGLKSSGANVLTFGAGSRLTVL.

At least ten counts were recorded for this clonotype. This chain connects TRBV7-6 to TRBJ2-1; tentative D call: TRBD1 (5 bases). Germline V gene lookup returns CDR1 SGHVS and CDR2 FNYEAQ. The CDR3 is made up of 15 amino acids. With 5 bases removed from V and 5 bases from J, the gap between germline ends came to 16 bases. The CDR3 reads CASSQTAGFNNEQFF. CDR3 DNA sequence: TGTGCCAGCAGCCAGACGGCAGGGTTCAACAATGAGCAGTTCTTC.

This clonotype was seen repeatedly, ten times or more. The V gene is TRBV6-2 or TRBV6-3, the J gene TRBJ1-5; D ambiguous. The V end was cut by 4 bases, the J end by 7 bases, with 11 bases between. The CDR3 has 13 amino acids. The germline V gene has CDR1 MNHEY and CDR2 SVGEGT. CDR3 residues: CASSLGFIQPQHF. The DNA of the CDR3 is TGTGCCAGCAGTTTGGGGTTTATACAGCCCCAGCATTTT.

This clonotype was counted ten times or more. The V call is TRBV29-1, the J call TRBJ2-6; D possibly matches TRBD1 or TRBD2 (6 bases each). Trimming took off 7 bases at V and 1 base at J, with 11 bases between the two ends. This CDR3 is built from 14 residues. Germline values: CDR1 SQVTM, CDR2 ANQGSEA. CDR3 DNA: TGCAGCGCCGGAGGGGGGTCTGGGGCCAACGTCCTGACTTTC. Protein sequence: CSAGGGSGANVLTF.

This clonotype was seen only a few times. The chain is built from TRBV12-3 or TRBV12-4 and TRBJ1-2; TRBD1 agrees at 8 bases. With V trimmed by 4 bases and J by 3 bases, 7 bases remained unmatched. The CDR3 runs 15 residues. CDR3 amino acids: CASSSLPGQDYGYTF. The CDR3 DNA follows: TGTGCCAGCAGTTCCCTGCCGGGACAGGACTATGGCTACACCTTC.

This clonotype was counted between two and nine times. The chain employs TRBV6-5 and TRBJ2-7; D remains ambiguous. Germline CDR1 reads MNHEY; CDR2 reads SVGAGI. Between the trimmed V and J ends, which lost 0 bases and 0 bases, there was a span of 9 bases. The CDR3 runs to 15 residues. CDR3 amino acids: CASSYSPESSYEQYF. In nucleotides, the CDR3 is TGTGCCAGCAGTTACTCGCCGGAGAGCTCCTACGAGCAGTACTTC.

This chain connects TRBV12-3 or TRBV12-4 to TRBJ2-5; 9 bases align to TRBD1. V dropped 7 bases and J dropped 5; count of bases not matched to a gene: 8. The CDR3 runs to 14 residues. CDR3 amino acids: CASNDRGVHETQYF. The CDR3 DNA reads as TGTGCCAGCAATGACAGGGGGGTACACGAGACCCAGTACTTC.

The V and J genes are TRBV6-6 and TRBJ1-6; TRBD1 matches at 9 bases. The CDR3 extends over 14 amino acids. V dropped 5 bases and J dropped 10; count of bases not matched to a gene: 6. CDR1 MNHNY and CDR2 SVGAGI come from the germline V gene (reference sequence). CDR3 loop: CASSPGTGSSPLHF. The CDR3 bases are TGTGCCAGCAGTCCCGGGACAGGGAGCTCACCCCTCCACTTT.

This sequence joins TRBV2 and TRBJ2-1; TRBD2 matches 9 bases. CDR3 length equals 14 residues. The ends lost 7 bases at V and 4 bases at J; junction bases unmatched: 5. Germline CDR1 is SNHLY and CDR2 is FYNNEI. The CDR3 loop reads CASKASGGYNEQFF. The CDR3 DNA reads as TGTGCCAGCAAGGCCAGCGGGGGGTACAATGAGCAGTTCTTC.

This chain uses TRBV2 with TRBJ2-2, with 7 positions matching TRBD2. The CDR3 has 15 amino acids. Trimming took 8 bases from V and 4 from J; bases not matched to a gene: 10. In germline, CDR1 is SNHLY, CDR2 FYNNEI. The CDR3 is CASAVRLATTGELFF. The CDR3 region has the DNA TGTGCCAGCGCTGTCAGACTAGCCACCACCGGGGAGCTGTTTTTT.

V usage is TRBV7-9 and J usage is TRBJ1-2, with unresolved D. Germline lookup yields CDR1 SEHNR and CDR2 FQNEAQ (reference sequence). The CDR3 runs to 13 residues. V was trimmed by 4 bases and J by 6 bases, leaving 12 bases between them. The CDR3 nucleotides are TGTGCCAGCAGCTCAAAGAGGGTTCATGGCTACACCTTC. It is translated as CASSSKRVHGYTF.

The genes are TRBV12-3 or TRBV12-4 and TRBJ2-6; no definite D call. Trimming removed 3 bases at V and 11 bases at J, with 5 bases between. This CDR3 contains 11 residues. The CDR3 protein is CASSLSDVLTF. CDR3 in DNA: TGTGCCAGCAGTTTGAGTGACGTCCTGACTTTC.

This clonotype was seen repeatedly, ten times or more. The V call is TRBV20-1, the J call TRBJ2-7, with TRBD1 identical over 9 bases. Germline CDR1 reads DFQATT; CDR2 reads SNEGSKA (reference sequence). V lost 4 bases, J lost 1 base, and 5 bases stayed unmatched. This CDR3 has 14 amino acids. The CDR3 DNA follows: TGCAGTGCTACAGTCGGACAGGGGTCCTACGAGCAGTACTTC. Translation: CSATVGQGSYEQYF.

This chain connects TRBV24-1 to TRBJ1-1; D gene unclear. The CDR3 runs to 15 residues. The germline V gene encodes CDR1 KGHDR and CDR2 SFDVKD. V shed 1 base and J shed 1 base, with 9 bases lying between them. CDR3 loop: CATSDFGFTNTEAFF. The CDR3 DNA sequence: TGTGCCACCAGTGATTTCGGCTTTACGAACACTGAAGCTTTCTTT.

This clonotype was observed a few times. This chain links TRBV28 with TRBJ2-7, with D possibly matching TRBD1 (5 bases). Trimming took 10 bases from V and 2 from J, leaving 18 bases between them. The CDR3 extends over 14 amino acids. The germline V gene encodes CDR1 MDHEN and CDR2 SYDVKM. The CDR3 protein is CATQTGTGAYEQYF. The CDR3 DNA sequence: TGTGCCACCCAAACGGGTACAGGTGCCTACGAGCAGTACTTC.

The chain carries TRBV5-1 and TRBJ2-7, with TRBD1 matching over 9 bases. Trimming removed 4 bases from V and 6 bases from J; junction bases left unmatched: 8. The length of the CDR3 is 14 residues. CDR1 is SGHRS, CDR2 YFSETQ, per germline. The CDR3 is CASSIGQGPLEQYF. The CDR3, as DNA: TGCGCCAGCAGCATCGGACAGGGGCCCCTCGAGCAGTACTTC.

V gene TRBV7-9 combines with J gene TRBJ2-5; D possibly uses TRBD1 or TRBD2 (5 bases each). The germline V gene has CDR1 SEHNR and CDR2 FQNEAQ (reference sequence). The CDR3 runs 15 residues. V lost 3 bases, J lost 5 bases, and 16 bases lay in between. The CDR3 sequence is CASSFLQRGTETQYF. CDR3 bases: TGTGCCAGCAGCTTTCTGCAGAGGGGTACGGAGACCCAGTACTTC.

The chain couples TRBV28 to TRBJ2-2; D call uncertain. Trimming removed 3 bases at V and 5 bases at J, with 7 bases between. Per the germline V gene, CDR1 is MDHEN and CDR2 is SYDVKM. The CDR3 spans 13 residues. The CDR3: CASSLIGTGELFF. CDR3 DNA sequence: TGTGCCAGCAGTTTGATAGGGACCGGGGAGCTGTTTTTT.

The chain combines TRBV6-1 with TRBJ2-2; 10 bases agree with TRBD2. Germline V lookup: CDR1 MNHNS, CDR2 SASEGT. The CDR3 sequence is 18 residues long. V gave up 1 base and J gave up 2 bases; unmatched junction bases: 7. CDR3 protein: CASSEDPSGGPNTGELFF. The CDR3 region has the DNA TGTGCCAGCAGTGAAGATCCTAGCGGGGGCCCTAACACCGGGGAGCTGTTTTTT.

V is TRBV29-1 and J is TRBJ1-1, with a weak D call TRBD1 (6 bases). This CDR3 is 15 amino acids long. The germline gives CDR1 SQVTM, CDR2 ANQGSEA. Trimming took off 6 bases at V and 1 base at J, with 18 bases between the two ends. Written as DNA, the CDR3 is TGCAGCGTCACGACGGCGGGGGGGGCGAACACTGAAGCTTTCTTT. It encodes CSVTTAGGANTEAFF.